The table lists the clone carrying this TCR beta chain with a few counts. The data are from a study of blood T cell repertoires in COVID-19. For the study at large: Acute and convalescent COVID-19 specimens originated in the United States, Italy and Spain. In each case, the material was cDNA or gDNA derived from T cells, B-cell-depleted T cells, or PBMCs.

The V gene lost 1 base and the J gene lost 0 bases, with 10 bases spanning the gap. CDR3 size: 17 residues. CDR1 and CDR2 (germline): SNHLY, FYNNEI. As handled by the study authors: Reference gene primer amplification yielded estimated nucleated cell counts. Here immunoSEQ multiplex PCR was the method, and the copy in TCRdb shows in-frame clones only, minus some. For V, J and clone size, that table is used; D and trimming come from the DNA. In the table there are about 350,000 clones, roughly 87% of which are singletons. The genes are TRBV2 and TRBJ1-6; a weak D match, TRBD1 (6 bases). The TCR was taken from a woman between 25 and 40 years old who had recovered from COVID-19. The sequenced sample consisted of PBMCs or T cells enriched from blood (not recorded which). CDR3 amino acids: CASSEVGQFSYNSPLHF. The CDR3 DNA reads as TGTGCCAGCAGTGAAGTAGGACAGTTCTCCTATAATTCACCCCTCCACTTT.